Presented here are 18 T cell receptor beta chains from one specimen sequenced in a study of blood T cell repertoires in COVID-19. The protocol was immunoSEQ multiplex PCR, while the TCRdb copy is restricted to in-frame clones and leaves out a portion. The data show over 85,000 clones, around nine tenths seen once. Sequencing input: peripheral blood. These TCRs come from a man in his forties with acute or convalescent COVID-19.

Comment on this clone: The same CDR3 arises from other DNA sequences in this sample as well. The chain is built from TRBV3-1 (or the pseudogene TRBV3-2) and TRBJ1-1; D is unclear. The V end was cut by 1 base, the J end by 1 base, with 7 bases between. This CDR3 region has 14 residues. Germline values: CDR1 LGHDT, CDR2 YNNKEL (reference sequence). The chain's CDR3 is CASSQVGENTEAFF. CDR3 coding DNA: TGTGCCAGCAGCCAAGTCGGAGAGAACACTGAAGCTTTCTTT.

The chain combines TRBV5-1 with TRBJ2-3; weak D call: TRBD2 (6 bases). The V gene's germline CDR1 is SGHRS and CDR2 YFSETQ. Deletions cut 4 bases from V and 0 bases from J, with 9 bases between. CDR3 size: 14 residues. In DNA, the CDR3 is TGCGCCAGCAGCCGCGGGGAAAGCACAGATACGCAGTATTTT. This encodes CASSRGESTDTQYF.

The genes are TRBV15 and TRBJ2-5, with D maybe TRBD2 (5 bases). The CDR3 loop spans 14 amino acids. Germline CDR1 and CDR2: LNHNV and YYDKDF (reference sequence). V was pared by 1 base and J by 5 bases, with 11 bases between. CDR3 in DNA: TGTGCCACCAGCAGAGTAGGGAGATTCGAGACCCAGTACTTC. Amino acids: CATSRVGRFETQYF.

The gene calls are TRBV7-8 and TRBJ1-1, with D unclear. Germline CDR1 SGHVS, CDR2 FQNEAQ. Between the trimmed V and J ends, which lost 1 base and 6 bases, there was a span of 9 bases. The CDR3 extends over 13 amino acids. In nucleotides, the CDR3 is TGTGCCAGCAGCTTAGGGGAGTTCGCTGAAGCTTTCTTT. Its translation is CASSLGEFAEAFF.

This chain joins TRBV19 and TRBJ1-1, with D possibly matching TRBD1 (6 bases). Trimming stripped 3 bases from V and 6 bases from J, with 11 bases between. The germline V gene encodes CDR1 LNHDA and CDR2 SQIVND (reference sequence). The CDR3 totals 13 residues. The CDR3, as DNA: TGTGCCAGTAGTATGGGTCCAGGGGCTGAAGCTTTCTTT. Protein: CASSMGPGAEAFF.

The chain joins TRBV13 to TRBJ2-2; 11 bases fit TRBD1. V shed 5 bases and J 6 bases; nucleotides not matched to a gene: 5. Germline CDR1 is PRHDT and CDR2 is FYEKMQ (reference sequence). The CDR3 runs to 15 residues. Here the CDR3 reads CASSRRTGGSGELFF. CDR3 in DNA: TGTGCCAGCAGCCGTCGGACAGGGGGCTCCGGGGAGCTGTTTTTT.

The chain carries TRBV3-1 (or the pseudogene TRBV3-2) and TRBJ2-4; TRBD1 matches at 7 bases. The CDR3 has 15 amino acids. J gave up 8 bases and V 1 base, and 8 bases lay outside the gene matches. Germline values: CDR1 LGHDT, CDR2 YNNKEL (reference sequence). This chain's CDR3 is CASSQVGKGGDIQYF. CDR3 coding DNA: TGTGCCAGCAGCCAAGTTGGTAAAGGGGGCGACATTCAGTACTTC.

The V call is TRBV6-6, the J call TRBJ2-5, with 10 bases matching TRBD1. Trimming cost V 0 bases and J 4 bases; bases outside gene matches: 5. In germline, CDR1 is MNHNY, CDR2 SVGAGI (reference sequence). This CDR3 region has 16 residues. The CDR3 sequence is CASSYSRDRGSETQYF. The CDR3 nucleotides are TGTGCCAGCAGTTACTCCCGGGACAGGGGTTCAGAGACCCAGTACTTC.

The chain links TRBV6-2 or TRBV6-3 to TRBJ1-1, with a weak D call TRBD1 (6 bases). Deletions cut 6 bases from V and 6 bases from J, with 14 bases between. Germline CDR1 reads MNHEY; CDR2 reads SVGEGT. The CDR3 covers 13 residues. The CDR3, as DNA: TGTGCCAGCAGCCCAGGGGTCCCCCCTGAAGCTTTCTTT. It specifies CASSPGVPPEAFF.

This chain connects TRBV6-6 to TRBJ2-7; 9 bases are shared with TRBD1. The V gene's germline CDR1 is MNHNY and CDR2 SVGAGI (reference sequence). The CDR3 is 14 residues long. With 2 bases clipped from V and 4 bases from J, the junction kept 3 bases outside the gene matches. This CDR3 reads CASSYEDRGYEQYF. CDR3 bases: TGTGCCAGCAGTTACGAGGACAGGGGATACGAGCAGTACTTC.

V gene TRBV7-2 combines with J gene TRBJ1-1, with D maybe TRBD1 (6 bases). The V and J ends lost 1 base and 8 bases respectively, with 20 bases between them. Germline V lookup: CDR1 SGHTA, CDR2 FQGNSA. CDR3 length equals 16 residues. CDR3 protein: CASSLVGGASLTEAFF. The CDR3 region has the DNA TGTGCCAGCAGCTTAGTGGGGGGGGCGAGCTTAACCGAAGCTTTCTTT.

The chain links TRBV6-5 to TRBJ2-5; 10 bases line up with TRBD2. The CDR3 spans 16 residues. Trimming removed 0 bases from V and 4 bases from J; junction bases left unmatched: 5. The germline V gene has CDR1 MNHEY and CDR2 SVGAGI. CDR3 in DNA: TGTGCCAGCAGTTACTCTTCGAGCGGGAGGGCAGAGACCCAGTACTTC. This gives the protein CASSYSSSGRAETQYF.

This clone was counted at least ten times. The chain employs TRBV10-3 and TRBJ2-7; 9 bases agree with TRBD1. V shed 4 bases and J 3 bases; nucleotides not matched to a gene: 4. Germline V gene data show CDR1 as ENHRY and CDR2 as SYGVKD. CDR3 size: 14 residues. The CDR3, as DNA: TGTGCCATCAGTGGGCCGGGACAGGGCTACGAGCAGTACTTC. Protein: CAISGPGQGYEQYF.

This chain joins TRBV7-9 and TRBJ2-7, with 8 nucleotides matching TRBD2. This CDR3 spans 17 amino acids. The V segment lost 3 bases and the J segment 4 bases; nucleotides outside the gene matches: 14. Per germline, CDR1 SEHNR and CDR2 FQNEAQ (reference sequence). In DNA form, the CDR3 reads TGTGCCAGCAGCTTGCTGGTTAGCGGGACGTCGGGATACGAGCAGTACTTC. This encodes CASSLLVSGTSGYEQYF. Filled out from reference TRBV7-9 and TRBJ2-7, the complete variable domain reads DTGVSQNPRHKITKRGQNVTFRCDPISEHNRLYWYRQTLGQGPEFLTYFQNEAQLEKSRLLSDRFSAERPKGSFSTLEIQRTEQGDSAMYLCASSLLVSGTSGYEQYFGPGTRLTVT.

V usage is TRBV30 and J usage is TRBJ1-2, with TRBD1 as a possible D gene (6 bases). This CDR3 has 13 amino acids. With 0 bases removed from V and 11 bases from J, the gap between germline ends came to 16 bases. The germline V gene encodes CDR1 GTSNPN and CDR2 SVGIG (reference sequence). The CDR3 nucleotides read TGTGCCTGGAGTGTACAGGGCAGAACGGGATACACCTTC. It yields the protein CAWSVQGRTGYTF.

V gene TRBV5-1 combines with J gene TRBJ2-1; D uncertain. Trimming stripped 0 bases from V and 10 bases from J, with 8 bases between. The CDR3 contains 12 residues. Looked up from germline, CDR1 is SGHRS and CDR2 is YFSETQ. The CDR3 DNA sequence: TGCGCCAGCAGCTTGGGGGCAGCCGAGCAGTTCTTC. Amino acid sequence: CASSLGAAEQFF.

This chain joins TRBV11-3 and TRBJ1-1; D not resolved. Germline CDR1 is SGHNT and CDR2 is YENEEA. The CDR3 length is 11 residues. Trimming took 5 bases from V and 7 from J, leaving 8 bases between them. The CDR3 bases are TGTGCCAGCAGCGCAGATGGTGAAGCTTTCTTT. Translation: CASSADGEAFF.

The chain couples TRBV6-4 to TRBJ2-6, with D unclear. The CDR3 has 16 amino acids. Trimming shortened V by 4 bases and J by 0 bases, and 10 bases separated the two germline ends. Per germline, CDR1 MRHNA and CDR2 SNTAGT. In DNA, the CDR3 is TGTGCCAGCAGTGCGGAGCCGAGCTCTGGGGCCAACGTCCTGACTTTC. Translated, it gives CASSAEPSSGANVLTF.